The source of this T cell receptor (beta chain) is a study of CD8 T cells in ankylosing spondylitis. In its sample, this clonotype was seen many times. The antigen is undetermined. Germline V gives CDR1 SGHTA, CDR2 FQGNSA. Trimming cost V 5 bases and J 8 bases; bases outside gene matches: 8. The CDR3 contains 14 residues. The study's findings and limits: A TCR beta motif of several highly homologous variants seemed to mark ankylosing spondylitis blood.

Using its own MiXCR run on the 5' RACE reads, TCRdb lists one record per CDR3 protein. There are 200,000 to 250,000 distinct CDR3 sequences in the sample; 6% to 8% occur only once, and 12% to 15% lies in the top ten. The sequenced material came from blood, either unsorted or a sorted T cell fraction (not recorded which). This chain links TRBV7-2 with TRBJ2-1; TRBD2 matches 8 bases. This TCR was sampled from a male donor with ankylosing spondylitis. CDR3 sequence: CASSQGLAAYEQFF. CDR3 sequence (DNA): TGTGCCAGCAGCCAAGGACTAGCTGCCTATGAGCAGTTCTTC.